Listed below are T cell receptor beta chains from one sample, sequenced in a study of blood T cells in healthy people across ages. TCRdb fed the 5' RACE reads into MiXCR, producing one record per CDR3 protein. The repertoire holds fewer than 2,000,000 distinct CDR3 sequences, with approximately 32% as singletons. The sequencing input was blood. The source is a woman between 25 and 40 years old in good health. Both conserved end residues are part of each CDR3. Fields, in order: J gene, V gene, clone size, D gene, CDR3 DNA, CDR3 protein. D genes are given only for firm matches. Not all rows give a size; the values are once, few, many and, for expanded clones, a class.

TRBJ2-7	TRBV27	.	TRBD1	TGTGCCAGCAGTTCTCGGACACAGGGGCGCAACGAGCAGTACTTC	CASSSRTQGRNEQYF
TRBJ2-1	TRBV5-6	.	.	TGTGCCAGCAGCCCCCTGGCCAGGGCCGGTACCTACAATGAGCAGTTCTTC	CASSPLARAGTYNEQFF
TRBJ1-5	TRBV20-1	.	.	TGCAGTGCTAGAGGGGGCCTCAGCAATCAGGCCCAGCATTTT	CSARGGLSNQAQHF
TRBJ2-1	TRBV2	few	TRBD2	TGTGCCAGCAGTGCCGAAAAATTAGCGGGGGGGAATGAGCAGTTCTTC	CASSAEKLAGGNEQFF
TRBJ2-1	TRBV19	.	TRBD2	TGTGCCAGTAGTATAACTAGCGGGAGGGCCACGGGAAATGAGCAGTTCTTC	CASSITSGRATGNEQFF
TRBJ2-3	TRBV6-5	few	TRBD1	TGTGCCAGCAGTTACTCTGGACAGGGGGGAGATACGCAGTATTTT	CASSYSGQGGDTQYF
TRBJ2-7	TRBV20-1	.	TRBD1	TGCAGTGTCCCGGGACAGGGTTCCTACGAGCAGTACTTC	CSVPGQGSYEQYF
TRBJ2-5	TRBV20-1	.	TRBD2	TGCAGTGCTAACGACTACGGATCCGGGACTAGCGGGAGTTGGGGGAACAATGAGCAGTACTTC	CSANDYGSGTSGSWGNNEQYF
TRBJ1-2	TRBV29-1	.	.	TGCAGCGTTGAAGACCCCAGTCCAGGGATCGGTGACTATGGCTACACCTTC	CSVEDPSPGIGDYGYTF
TRBJ2-7	TRBV20-1	.	TRBD2	TGCAGTGCTACCGGGGTAGCGGGGGGATTCTCCTACGAGCAGTACTTC	CSATGVAGGFSYEQYF
TRBJ1-1	TRBV21-1	.	.	TGTGCCAGCAGCAGATGCTGTTGGGCTGAAGCTTTCTTT	CASSRCCWAEAFF
TRBJ2-5	TRBV25-1	few	.	TGTGCCAGCAGTGAACCCCAGGTGTGGAAGACCCAGTACTTC	CASSEPQVWKTQYF
TRBJ2-7	TRBV5-1	.	.	TGCGCCAGCAGCTCGGCTTCGCAGTACGAGCAGTACTTC	CASSSASQYEQYF
TRBJ2-5	TRBV9	.	.	TGTGCCAGCAGCGGACCTGCCTGGACGGAGACCCAGTACTTC	CASSGPAWTETQYF
TRBJ1-1	TRBV12-3/TRBV12-4	.	.	TGTGCCAGCAACGTGGGGGGGCAAGGGACTGAAGCTTTCTTT	CASNVGGQGTEAFF
TRBJ1-2	TRBV24-1	.	.	TGTGCCACCAGTGATCCCCGGACGGATCTATATGGCTACACCTTC	CATSDPRTDLYGYTF
TRBJ1-1	TRBV6-5	few	.	TGTGCCAGCTCTCGGGCCGGGGGAGGGAACACTGAAGCTTTCTTT	CASSRAGGGNTEAFF
TRBJ1-2	TRBV20-1	few	TRBD1	TGCAGTGCTAGGTATGGACAGGGGCTGAACTATGGCTACACCTTC	CSARYGQGLNYGYTF
TRBJ2-1	TRBV6-1	few	.	TGTGCCAGCACCTCAAAACGGGCTAGCGACTTTCTGCGGGATGAGCAGTTCTTC	CASTSKRASDFLRDEQFF
TRBJ1-3	TRBV11-2	.	.	TGTGCCAGCAGCTTAGAAGTGTCGGTCTATGCAAACACCATATATTTT	CASSLEVSVYANTIYF
TRBJ1-1	TRBV4-1	.	.	TGCGCCAGCAGCCAAGATTCGGCGCAGCACACTGAAGCTTTCTTT	CASSQDSAQHTEAFF
TRBJ2-3	TRBV6-5	.	TRBD1	TGTGCCAGGACAACAGGGGCAGATACGCAGTATTTT	CARTTGADTQYF
TRBJ2-2	TRBV15	.	.	TGTGCCACCAGCAGAGATGACAAACTCACCGGGGAGCTGTTTTTT	CATSRDDKLTGELFF
TRBJ2-5	TRBV7-2	few	.	TGTGCCAGCAGCCACTTCGCGGAGACCCAGTACTTC	CASSHFAETQYF
TRBJ2-5	TRBV4-2	.	.	TGTGCCAGCAGCCAAGACCCGGCGAGCATCCAAGAGACCCAGTACTTC	CASSQDPASIQETQYF
TRBJ1-1	TRBV7-9	.	TRBD1	TGTGCCAGCAGCTTCACAGGGGGCGCGAAGACTGAAGCTTTCTTT	CASSFTGGAKTEAFF
TRBJ2-1	TRBV5-1	few	TRBD2	TGCGCCAGCAGCTTGCGCGGGGGGGCAGATGAGCAGTTCTTC	CASSLRGGADEQFF
TRBJ2-1	TRBV29-1	many	TRBD1	TGCAGCGTTGCCGGGACAGGTACGTCCTACAATGAGCAGTTCTTC	CSVAGTGTSYNEQFF
TRBJ1-1	TRBV29-1	.	TRBD1	TGCAGCGCTCGACAGGGTCGGGGCACTGAAGCTTTCTTT	CSARQGRGTEAFF
TRBJ1-2	TRBV28	.	.	TGTGCCAGCAGTCCCCCCAGGTCGGTCAGGGAAAACTATGGCTACACCTTC	CASSPPRSVRENYGYTF
TRBJ1-2	TRBV20-1	.	TRBD1	TGCAGTGCTATTAAAGGGGGCAAAGGCTACACCTTC	CSAIKGGKGYTF
TRBJ2-7	TRBV4-1	.	TRBD1	TGCGCCAGCAGCCCGCCGGGACAGAAATACGAGCAGTACTTC	CASSPPGQKYEQYF
TRBJ2-5	TRBV18	.	.	TGTGCCAGCTCACCACTGCGGACAGCGGAGACCCAGTACTTC	CASSPLRTAETQYF
TRBJ2-7	TRBV20-1	.	.	TGCAGGCTGGGCCCCTGGGAGGATGAGCAGTACTTC	CRLGPWEDEQYF
TRBJ2-6	TRBV5-1	few	TRBD2	TGCGCCAGCAGCTTGGTGTCTAGCGGGGCGGCCGGGGCCAACGTCCTGACTTTC	CASSLVSSGAAGANVLTF
TRBJ1-1	TRBV4-1	many	TRBD1	TGCGCCAGCAGCGACAGGACAGGCATCAACACTGAAGCTTTCTTT	CASSDRTGINTEAFF
TRBJ2-7	TRBV10-3	.	TRBD1	TGTGCCATCAGTGGGGGGACAGGAACGCCGCAGTACTTC	CAISGGTGTPQYF
TRBJ2-3	TRBV28	few	TRBD2	TGTGCCAGCAGTTTGGTGGGACTAGCTAGCACAGATACGCAGTATTTT	CASSLVGLASTDTQYF
TRBJ2-7	TRBV7-6	.	TRBD1	TGTGCCAGCAGCCCTTTGACAGGGCGGCGCGAGCAGTACTTC	CASSPLTGRREQYF
TRBJ2-3	TRBV2	.	TRBD2	TGTGCCAGCAGTGAAGCGCGTAGCGGGAGGCTTACAGATACGCAGTATTTT	CASSEARSGRLTDTQYF
TRBJ2-1	TRBV20-1	.	.	TGCAGTGCTAGAGATCTGAAACGGGAGCAGTTCTTC	CSARDLKREQFF
TRBJ2-1	TRBV9	.	.	TGTGCCAGCAGCGTAGGTTGGCATGAGCAGTTCTTC	CASSVGWHEQFF
TRBJ2-2	TRBV20-1	few	.	TGCAGTGCCAGAGGGCAAGGGTTTGGCGGGGAGCTGTTTTTT	CSARGQGFGGELFF
TRBJ2-5	TRBV11-2	.	TRBD2	TGTGCCAGCAGCTTAGAAATAGCGGGGGAAGACCAAGAGACCCAGTACTTC	CASSLEIAGEDQETQYF
TRBJ2-1	TRBV4-1	many	TRBD1	TGCGCCAGCAGCCCCGTCGGGACAGGGGGCAATGAGCAGTTCTTC	CASSPVGTGGNEQFF
TRBJ2-5	TRBV12-3/TRBV12-4	few	TRBD2	TGTGCCAGCAGTCTCCGGCCGGGGGGGCCCCAAGAGACCCAGTACTTC	CASSLRPGGPQETQYF
TRBJ2-7	TRBV27	few	TRBD2	TGTGCCAGCAGTTGGTCTGCGGGTGAGCTAGCGGGCGAGCAGTACTTC	CASSWSAGELAGEQYF
TRBJ2-2	TRBV10-3	few	TRBD1	TGTGCCATCAGGGCGGGACAGGGGAACACCGGGGAGCTGTTTTTT	CAIRAGQGNTGELFF
TRBJ2-1	TRBV27	.	TRBD2	TGTGCCAGCAGTTTCGGGGGGGGACTAGCGGGAGCGTGGCAGTTCTTC	CASSFGGGLAGAWQFF
TRBJ2-3	TRBV10-3	.	TRBD2	TGTGCCATCAGTGATTTCCGTAGCGGGGGGAACACAGATACGCAGTATTTT	CAISDFRSGGNTDTQYF
TRBJ2-5	TRBV7-2	few	.	TGTGCCAGCAGCCCTGGGCGACAGAGCCAAGAGACCCAGTACTTC	CASSPGRQSQETQYF
TRBJ2-7	TRBV11-2	.	TRBD2	TGTGCCAGCAGCTTAGGACTAGCTTCGGGGGAGCAGTACTTC	CASSLGLASGEQYF
TRBJ2-7	TRBV20-1	.	.	TGCAGTGGCTATTTGCAGGGGGGGGACTACGAGCAGTACTTC	CSGYLQGGDYEQYF
TRBJ2-5	TRBV7-9	few	.	TGTGCCAGCAGCCAAGGGGCCCAGTACTTC	CASSQGAQYF
TRBJ1-5	TRBV20-1	.	.	TGCAGTGCTAGCCCCCTAGGAAGGCGGGGCAATCAGCCCCAGCATTTT	CSASPLGRRGNQPQHF
TRBJ2-7	TRBV20-1	few	.	TGCAGTGCTAGTACACGAGCCTACGAGCAGTACTTC	CSASTRAYEQYF
TRBJ2-7	TRBV7-8	few	TRBD2	TGTGCCAGCAGCTTAGCGCCTAGTAGCGGGCGCGTGAGCCACGAGCAGTACTTC	CASSLAPSSGRVSHEQYF
TRBJ2-7	TRBV4-1	few	.	TGCGCCAGCAGCCAGCGATCAGGTGGCTACGAGCAGTACTTC	CASSQRSGGYEQYF
TRBJ2-4	TRBV19	few	TRBD1	TGTGCCAGCAATACAGGGGATAAAAACATTCAGTACTTC	CASNTGDKNIQYF